This T cell receptor beta chain was sequenced during a study of blood T cell repertoires in COVID-19 (dated by TCRdb to between 2020 and 2021). General notes on the study: Collaborator samples came from the United States, Italy and Spain and covered acute and convalescent phases of COVID-19. The material from the prospective study consisted of cDNA or gDNA derived from T cells, B-cell-depleted T cells, or PBMCs. The dataset comprised deeply sampled blood TCRbeta repertoires from subjects exposed to, actively infected with, or recovered from COVID-19. The repertoires were made available in a free public database intended to serve as a resource for research on the immune response to SARS-CoV-2. Samples came from the ongoing ImmuneRACE study (first 160 participants) plus 1,254 subjects from 6 global collaborators. Sample metadata almost always included a de-identified subject ID, COVID-19 status, age in years and sex. HLA class I and class II types, where available, came from metadata supplied by the sample provider rather than from assay-based typing. Points the paper makes about the study in general: The quantity of clinical and demographic metadata differed by source and by participant and was supplied without curation.

From the cysteine up to the phenylalanine, the CDR3 has a length of 20 residues. Left in the record is the CDR3 DNA by itself, 60 bases read in frame from the first base. V is reduced by 3 bases and J by 1 base, leaving a spacing of 27 bases between them. From the germline V gene (reference sequence), CDR1 is LNHNV and CDR2 is YYDKDF. Whole blood was collected in K2EDTA tubes by collaborating institutions according to the institutions' own protocols. For TCRbeta analysis, collaborators shipped samples in one of three forms: frozen whole blood, isolated PBMCs, or DNA extracted from either of those sample types. In the case of this clone: The antigen it recognizes is unknown. No qualities accompany the bases; no much larger clone lies one base away.

TCRbeta CDR3 regions were amplified from genomic DNA using the immunoSEQ Assay, a bias-controlled multiplex PCR. In the original analysis: The number of nucleated cells in each sample was estimated by amplification of reference gene primers within the assay. To quantify the absolute abundance of each unique TCRbeta CDR3 rearrangement, sequence reads were collapsed and filtered. Productive Simpson clonality was computed per sample as the square root of Simpson's diversity index over productive rearrangements. This immuneACCESS table, as held by TCRdb, lists in-frame sequences with V and J called but not all clones. Of the missing ones, under half trace to an unresolved V gene in checked studies; the others have no known cause. The V and J calls and clone size come from that table; D and trimming were worked out from the DNA. A total of about 400,000 clones appear in this sample, more than 80% of them only once. The top ten constitute 1.4% of the sample.

This sequence was found in a woman aged 30 to 39 with active or convalescent COVID-19. Source material: peripheral blood. The chain links TRBV15 with TRBJ1-1; the D gene is not confidently resolved. Here the CDR3 is given as CATSRDLTTSLGVGNTEAFF. The DNA reads TGTGCCACCAGCAGGGATTTGACCACTTCTTTAGGAGTGGGGAACACTGAAGCTTTCTTT.